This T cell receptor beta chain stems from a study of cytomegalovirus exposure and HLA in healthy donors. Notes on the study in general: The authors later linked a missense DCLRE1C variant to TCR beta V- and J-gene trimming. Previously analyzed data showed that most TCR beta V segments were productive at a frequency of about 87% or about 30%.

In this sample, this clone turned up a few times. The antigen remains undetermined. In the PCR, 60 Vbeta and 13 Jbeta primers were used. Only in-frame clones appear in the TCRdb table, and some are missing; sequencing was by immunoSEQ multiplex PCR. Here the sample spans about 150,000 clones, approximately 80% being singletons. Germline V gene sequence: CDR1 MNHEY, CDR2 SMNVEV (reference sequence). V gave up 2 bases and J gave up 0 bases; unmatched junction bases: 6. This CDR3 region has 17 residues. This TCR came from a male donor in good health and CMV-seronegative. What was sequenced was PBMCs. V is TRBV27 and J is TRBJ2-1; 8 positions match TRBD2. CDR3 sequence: CASSLTGGRPSYNEQFF. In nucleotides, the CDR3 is TGTGCCAGCAGTTTAACCGGCGGGAGGCCCTCCTACAATGAGCAGTTCTTC.